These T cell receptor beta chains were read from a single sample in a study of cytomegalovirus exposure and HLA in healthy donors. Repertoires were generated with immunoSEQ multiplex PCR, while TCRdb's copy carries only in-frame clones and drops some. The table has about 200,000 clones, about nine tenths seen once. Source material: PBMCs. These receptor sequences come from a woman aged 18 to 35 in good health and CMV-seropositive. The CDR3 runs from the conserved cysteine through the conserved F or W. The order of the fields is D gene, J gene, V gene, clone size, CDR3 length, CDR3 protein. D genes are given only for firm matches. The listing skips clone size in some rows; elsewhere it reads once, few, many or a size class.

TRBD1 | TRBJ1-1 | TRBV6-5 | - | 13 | CASSYSRTGRAFF
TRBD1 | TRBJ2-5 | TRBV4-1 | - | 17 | CASSQRISDRIGKTQYF
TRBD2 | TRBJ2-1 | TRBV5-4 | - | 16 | CASSSGLAGDYNEQFF
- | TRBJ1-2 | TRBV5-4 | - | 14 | CASSWGSQTYGYTF
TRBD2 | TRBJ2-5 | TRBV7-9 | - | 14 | CASSLEAGPSPQYF
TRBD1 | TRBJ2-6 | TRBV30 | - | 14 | CAWDRGYGANVLTF
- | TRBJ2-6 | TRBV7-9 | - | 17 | CASSPPSVHSGANVLTF
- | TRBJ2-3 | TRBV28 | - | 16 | CASYPNGQGHADTQYF
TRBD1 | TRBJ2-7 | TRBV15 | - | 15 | CATSAHAGQGLEQYF
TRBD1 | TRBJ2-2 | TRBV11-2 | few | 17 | CASSLTTGGAITGELFF
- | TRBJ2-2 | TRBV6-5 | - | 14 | CASSPQENTGELFF
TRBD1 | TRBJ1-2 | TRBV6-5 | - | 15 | CASFRAGTGDYGYTF
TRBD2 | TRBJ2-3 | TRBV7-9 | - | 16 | CASSFRIAGGTDTQYF
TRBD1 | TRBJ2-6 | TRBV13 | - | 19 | CASRPSPGTGGTGANVLTF
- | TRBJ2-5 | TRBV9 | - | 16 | CASSVGRGVIQETQYF
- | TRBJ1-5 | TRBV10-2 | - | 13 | CASSEIPDQPQHF
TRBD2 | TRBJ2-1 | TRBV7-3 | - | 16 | CASSPPGRGRASEQFF
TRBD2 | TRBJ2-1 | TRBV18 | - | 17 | CASSPPRAGGPGNEQFF
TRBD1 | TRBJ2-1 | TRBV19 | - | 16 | CASSIPYRGIRNEQFF
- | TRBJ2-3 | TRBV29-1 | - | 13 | CSVEDEAGWAQYF
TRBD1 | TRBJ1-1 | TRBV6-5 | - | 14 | CASSTGTGSTEAFF
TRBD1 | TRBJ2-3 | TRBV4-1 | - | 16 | CASSQGWGQGADTQYF
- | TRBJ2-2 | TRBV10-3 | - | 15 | CAIRGGTVTSGELFF
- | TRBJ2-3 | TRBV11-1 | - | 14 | CASSEGSSTDTQYF
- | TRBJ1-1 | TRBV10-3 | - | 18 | CAISESSRGFPRNTEAFF
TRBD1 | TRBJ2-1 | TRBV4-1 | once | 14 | CASSFRDRNNEQFF
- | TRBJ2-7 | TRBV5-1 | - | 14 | CASSSYSYSYEQYF
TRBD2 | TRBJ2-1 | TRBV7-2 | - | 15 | CASSYSGTTYNEQFF
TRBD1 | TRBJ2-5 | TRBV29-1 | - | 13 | CSALTGSGETQYF
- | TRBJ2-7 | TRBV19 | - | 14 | CASSSWDTSYEQYF
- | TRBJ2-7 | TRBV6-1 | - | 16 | CASSESSSGLTYEQYF
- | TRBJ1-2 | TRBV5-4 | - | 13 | CASSPGISYGYTF
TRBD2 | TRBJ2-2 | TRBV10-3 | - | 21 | CAISEWSPGTSGRANTGELFF